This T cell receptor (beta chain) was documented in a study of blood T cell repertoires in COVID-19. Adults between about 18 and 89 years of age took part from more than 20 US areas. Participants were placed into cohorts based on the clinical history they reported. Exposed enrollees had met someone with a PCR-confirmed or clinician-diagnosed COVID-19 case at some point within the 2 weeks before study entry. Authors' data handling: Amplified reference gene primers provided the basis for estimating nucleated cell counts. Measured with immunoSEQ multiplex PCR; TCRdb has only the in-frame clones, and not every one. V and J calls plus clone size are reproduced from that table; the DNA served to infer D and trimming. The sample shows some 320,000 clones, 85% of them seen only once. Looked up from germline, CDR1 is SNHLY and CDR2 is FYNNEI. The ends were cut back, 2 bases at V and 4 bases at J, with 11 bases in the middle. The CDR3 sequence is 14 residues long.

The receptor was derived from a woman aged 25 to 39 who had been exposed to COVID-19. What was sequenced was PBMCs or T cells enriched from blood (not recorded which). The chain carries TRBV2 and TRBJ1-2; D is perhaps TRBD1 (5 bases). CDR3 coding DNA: TGTGCCAGCAGTGAATCCCAGGGCCCCTATGGCTACACCTTC. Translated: CASSESQGPYGYTF.